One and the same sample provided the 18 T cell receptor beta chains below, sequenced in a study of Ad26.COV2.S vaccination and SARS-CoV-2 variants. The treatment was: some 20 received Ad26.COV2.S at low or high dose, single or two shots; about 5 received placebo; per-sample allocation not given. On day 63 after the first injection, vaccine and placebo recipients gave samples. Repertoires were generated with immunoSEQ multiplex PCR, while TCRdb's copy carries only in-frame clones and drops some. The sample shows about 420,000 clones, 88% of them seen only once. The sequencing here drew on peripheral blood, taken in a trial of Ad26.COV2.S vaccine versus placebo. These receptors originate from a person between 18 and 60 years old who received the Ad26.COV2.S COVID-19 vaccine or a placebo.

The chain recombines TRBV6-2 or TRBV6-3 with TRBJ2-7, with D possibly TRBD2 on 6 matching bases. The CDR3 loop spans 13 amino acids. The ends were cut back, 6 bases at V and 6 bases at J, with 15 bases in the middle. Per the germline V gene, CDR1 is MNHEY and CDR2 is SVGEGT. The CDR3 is CASSPLGGGEQYF. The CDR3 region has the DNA TGTGCCAGCAGCCCCCTGGGGGGAGGCGAGCAGTACTTC.

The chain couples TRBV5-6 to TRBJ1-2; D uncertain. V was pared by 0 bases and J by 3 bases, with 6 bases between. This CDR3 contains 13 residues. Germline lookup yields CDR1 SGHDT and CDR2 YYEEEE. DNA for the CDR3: TGTGCCAGCAGCTTGGGTCCCGACTATGGCTACACCTTC. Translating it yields CASSLGPDYGYTF.

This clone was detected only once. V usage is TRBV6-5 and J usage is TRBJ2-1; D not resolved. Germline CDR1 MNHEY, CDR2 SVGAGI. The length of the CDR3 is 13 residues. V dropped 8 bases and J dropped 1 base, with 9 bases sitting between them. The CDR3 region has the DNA TGTGCCAGCGGCCTCCAATCCTACAATGAGCAGTTCTTC. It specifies CASGLQSYNEQFF.

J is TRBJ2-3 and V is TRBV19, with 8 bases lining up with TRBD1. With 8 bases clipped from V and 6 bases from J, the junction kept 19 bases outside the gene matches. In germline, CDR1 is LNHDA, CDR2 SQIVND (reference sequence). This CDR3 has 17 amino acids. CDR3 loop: CASSLGGQEWPPDTQYF. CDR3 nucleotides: TGTGCCAGTTCCCTGGGGGGACAGGAGTGGCCACCTGATACGCAGTATTTT.

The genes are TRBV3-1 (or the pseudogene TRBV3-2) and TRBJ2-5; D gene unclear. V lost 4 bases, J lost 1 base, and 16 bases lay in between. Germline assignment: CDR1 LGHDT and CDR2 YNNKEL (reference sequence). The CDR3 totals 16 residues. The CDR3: CASSRRSSSSQETQYF. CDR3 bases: TGTGCCAGCAGCCGACGGTCGAGCAGCAGCCAAGAGACCCAGTACTTC.

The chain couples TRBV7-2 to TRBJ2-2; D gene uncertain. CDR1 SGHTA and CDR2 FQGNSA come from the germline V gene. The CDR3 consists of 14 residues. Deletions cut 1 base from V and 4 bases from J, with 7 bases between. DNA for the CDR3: TGTGCCAGCAGCTTAGTACAGAGCACCGGGGAGCTGTTTTTT. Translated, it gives CASSLVQSTGELFF.

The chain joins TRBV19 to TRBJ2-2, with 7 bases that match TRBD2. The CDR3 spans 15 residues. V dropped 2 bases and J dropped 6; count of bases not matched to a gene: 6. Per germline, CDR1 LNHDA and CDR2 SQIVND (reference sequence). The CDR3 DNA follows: TGTGCCAGTAGTATAAGCGGGGCGGCGTCCGGGGAGCTGTTTTTT. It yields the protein CASSISGAASGELFF.

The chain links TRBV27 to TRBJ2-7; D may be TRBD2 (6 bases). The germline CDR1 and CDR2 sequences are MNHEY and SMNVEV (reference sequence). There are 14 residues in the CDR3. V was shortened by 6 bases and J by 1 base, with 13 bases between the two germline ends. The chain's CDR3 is CASRVRAGSYEQYF. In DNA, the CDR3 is TGTGCCAGCAGGGTGAGAGCGGGTTCCTACGAGCAGTACTTC.

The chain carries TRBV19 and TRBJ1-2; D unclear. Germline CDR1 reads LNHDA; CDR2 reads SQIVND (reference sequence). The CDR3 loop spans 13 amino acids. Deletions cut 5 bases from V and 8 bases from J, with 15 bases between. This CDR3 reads CASSAERVGGYTF. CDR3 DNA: TGTGCCAGTAGTGCCGAGCGAGTAGGCGGCTACACCTTC.

CDR3 region: CASSRGVGPGYEQYF. CDR3 sequence (DNA): TGTGCCAGCAGTCGGGGGGTTGGACCGGGGTACGAGCAGTACTTC. The chain is built from TRBV5-4 and TRBJ2-7, with 7 bases aligning to TRBD2. This CDR3 comprises 15 residues. Looked up from germline, CDR1 is SGHNT and CDR2 is YYREEE (reference sequence). J gave up 4 bases and V 5 bases, and 12 bases lay outside the gene matches.

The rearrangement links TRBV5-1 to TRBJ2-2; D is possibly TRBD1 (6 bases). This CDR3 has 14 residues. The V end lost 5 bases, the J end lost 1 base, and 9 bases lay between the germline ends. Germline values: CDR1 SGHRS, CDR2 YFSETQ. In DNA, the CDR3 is TGCGCCAGCAGGGACAGCTTGAACACCGGGGAGCTGTTTTTT. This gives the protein CASRDSLNTGELFF.

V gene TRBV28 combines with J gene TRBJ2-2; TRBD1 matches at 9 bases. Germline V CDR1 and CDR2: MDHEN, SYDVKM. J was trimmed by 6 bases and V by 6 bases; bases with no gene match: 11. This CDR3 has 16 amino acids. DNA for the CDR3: TGTGCCAGCAGCCGGCGGGGACAGGGCGGCGCCGGGGAGCTGTTTTTT. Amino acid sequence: CASSRRGQGGAGELFF.

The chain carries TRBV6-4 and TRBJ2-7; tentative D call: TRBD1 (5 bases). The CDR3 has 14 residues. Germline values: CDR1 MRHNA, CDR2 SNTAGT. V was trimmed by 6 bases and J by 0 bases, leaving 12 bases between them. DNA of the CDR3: TGTGCCAGCAGGAGGACACCTAGCTCCTACGAGCAGTACTTC. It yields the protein CASRRTPSSYEQYF.

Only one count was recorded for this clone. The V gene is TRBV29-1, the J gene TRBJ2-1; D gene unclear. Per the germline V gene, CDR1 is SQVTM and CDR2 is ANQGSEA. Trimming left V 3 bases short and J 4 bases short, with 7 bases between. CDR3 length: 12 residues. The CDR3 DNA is TGCAGCGTTGAGGGCCTTTACAATGAGCAGTTCTTC. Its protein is CSVEGLYNEQFF.

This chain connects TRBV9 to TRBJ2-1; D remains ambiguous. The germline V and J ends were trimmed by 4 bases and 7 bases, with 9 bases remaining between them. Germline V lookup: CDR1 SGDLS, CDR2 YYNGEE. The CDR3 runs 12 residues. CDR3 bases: TGTGCCAGCAGCATATCGTCGAATGAGCAGTTCTTC. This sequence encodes CASSISSNEQFF.

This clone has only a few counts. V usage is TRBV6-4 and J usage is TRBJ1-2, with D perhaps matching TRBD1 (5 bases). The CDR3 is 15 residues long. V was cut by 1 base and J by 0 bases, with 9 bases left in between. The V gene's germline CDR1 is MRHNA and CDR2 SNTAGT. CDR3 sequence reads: CASSDLPGTNYGYTF. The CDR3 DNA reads TGTGCCAGCAGTGACTTGCCAGGGACTAACTATGGCTACACCTTC.

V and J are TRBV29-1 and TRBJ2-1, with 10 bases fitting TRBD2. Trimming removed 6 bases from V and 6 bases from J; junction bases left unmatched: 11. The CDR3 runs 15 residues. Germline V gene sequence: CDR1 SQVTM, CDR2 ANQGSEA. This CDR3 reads CSVRGLAGAANEQFF. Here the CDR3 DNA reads TGCAGCGTCCGCGGCCTAGCGGGGGCCGCCAATGAGCAGTTCTTC.

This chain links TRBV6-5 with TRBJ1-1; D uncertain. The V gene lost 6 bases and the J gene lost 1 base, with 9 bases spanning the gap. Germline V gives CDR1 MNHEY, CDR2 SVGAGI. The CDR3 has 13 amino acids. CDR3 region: CASRDRQNTEAFF. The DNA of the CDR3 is TGTGCCAGCAGGGACCGACAGAACACTGAAGCTTTCTTT.